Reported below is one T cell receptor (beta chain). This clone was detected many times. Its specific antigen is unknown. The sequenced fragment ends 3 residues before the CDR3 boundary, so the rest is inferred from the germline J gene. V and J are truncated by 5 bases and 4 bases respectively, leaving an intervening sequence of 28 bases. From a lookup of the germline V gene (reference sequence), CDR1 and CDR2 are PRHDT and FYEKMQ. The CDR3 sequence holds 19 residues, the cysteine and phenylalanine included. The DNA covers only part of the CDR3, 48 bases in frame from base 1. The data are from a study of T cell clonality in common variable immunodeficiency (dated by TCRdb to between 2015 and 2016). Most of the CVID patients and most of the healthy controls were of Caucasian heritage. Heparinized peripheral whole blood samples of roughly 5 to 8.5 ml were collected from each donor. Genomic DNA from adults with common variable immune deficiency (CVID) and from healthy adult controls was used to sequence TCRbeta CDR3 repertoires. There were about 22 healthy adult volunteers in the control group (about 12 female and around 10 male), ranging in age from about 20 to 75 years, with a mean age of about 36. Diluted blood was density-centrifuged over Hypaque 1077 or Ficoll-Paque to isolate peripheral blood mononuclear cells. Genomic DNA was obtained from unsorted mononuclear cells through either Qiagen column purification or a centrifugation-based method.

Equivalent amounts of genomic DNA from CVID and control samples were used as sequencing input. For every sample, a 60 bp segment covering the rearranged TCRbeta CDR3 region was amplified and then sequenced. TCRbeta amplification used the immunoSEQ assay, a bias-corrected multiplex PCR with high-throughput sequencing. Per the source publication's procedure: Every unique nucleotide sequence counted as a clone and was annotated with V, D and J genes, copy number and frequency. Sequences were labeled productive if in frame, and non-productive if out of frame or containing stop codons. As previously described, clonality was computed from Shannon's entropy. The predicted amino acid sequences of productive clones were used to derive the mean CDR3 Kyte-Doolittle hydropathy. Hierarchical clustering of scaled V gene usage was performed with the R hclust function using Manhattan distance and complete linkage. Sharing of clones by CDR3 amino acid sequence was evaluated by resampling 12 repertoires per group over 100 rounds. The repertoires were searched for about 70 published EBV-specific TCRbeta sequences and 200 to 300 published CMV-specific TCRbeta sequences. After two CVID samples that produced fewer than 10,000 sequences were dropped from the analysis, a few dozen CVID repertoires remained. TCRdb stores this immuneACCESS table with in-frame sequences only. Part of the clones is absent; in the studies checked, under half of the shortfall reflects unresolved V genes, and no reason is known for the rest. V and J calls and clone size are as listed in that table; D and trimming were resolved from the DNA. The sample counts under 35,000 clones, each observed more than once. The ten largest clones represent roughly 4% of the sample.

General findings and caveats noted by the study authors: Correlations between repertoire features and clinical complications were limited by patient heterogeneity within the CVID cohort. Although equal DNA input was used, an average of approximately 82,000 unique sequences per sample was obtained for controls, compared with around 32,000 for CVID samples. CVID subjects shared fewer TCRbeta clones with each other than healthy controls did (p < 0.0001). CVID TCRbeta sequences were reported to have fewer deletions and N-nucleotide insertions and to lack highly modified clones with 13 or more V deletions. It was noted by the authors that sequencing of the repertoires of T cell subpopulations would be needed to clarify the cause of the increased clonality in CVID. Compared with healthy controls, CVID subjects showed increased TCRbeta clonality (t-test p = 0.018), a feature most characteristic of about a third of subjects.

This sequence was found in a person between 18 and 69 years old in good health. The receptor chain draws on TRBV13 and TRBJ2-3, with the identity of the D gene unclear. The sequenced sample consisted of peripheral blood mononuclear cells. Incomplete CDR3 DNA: TGTGCCAGCAGCCCGGTGGTAGGTTCCAGTACCTACCGGGCAGATACG. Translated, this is CASSPVVGSSTYRADT. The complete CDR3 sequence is CASSPVVGSSTYRADTQYF.